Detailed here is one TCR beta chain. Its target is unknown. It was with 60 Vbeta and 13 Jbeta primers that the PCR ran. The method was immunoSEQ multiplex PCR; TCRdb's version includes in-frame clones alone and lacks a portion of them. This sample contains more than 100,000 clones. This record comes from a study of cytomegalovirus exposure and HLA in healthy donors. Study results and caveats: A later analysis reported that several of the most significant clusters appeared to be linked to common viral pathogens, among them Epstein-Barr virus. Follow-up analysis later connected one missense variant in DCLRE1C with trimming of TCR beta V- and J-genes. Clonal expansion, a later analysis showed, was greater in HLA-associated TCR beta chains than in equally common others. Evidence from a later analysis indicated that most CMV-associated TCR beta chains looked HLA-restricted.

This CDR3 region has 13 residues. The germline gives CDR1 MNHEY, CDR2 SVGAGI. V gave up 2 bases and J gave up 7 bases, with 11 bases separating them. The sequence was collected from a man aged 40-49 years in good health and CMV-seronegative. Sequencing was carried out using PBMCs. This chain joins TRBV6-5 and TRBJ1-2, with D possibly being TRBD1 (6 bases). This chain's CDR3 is CASSYGTRGGYTF. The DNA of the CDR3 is TGTGCCAGCAGTTACGGTACCAGGGGTGGCTACACCTTC.